The sequence of this T cell receptor beta chain was determined in a study of cytomegalovirus exposure and HLA in healthy donors. Trimming cost V 4 bases and J 3 bases, with 15 bases left between them. This CDR3 is built from 15 residues. Germline V gene lookup returns CDR1 LGHNA and CDR2 YNFKEQ. With 60 Vbeta and 13 Jbeta primers, the PCR was carried out. Repertoires were generated with immunoSEQ multiplex PCR, while TCRdb's copy carries only in-frame clones and drops some. The repertoire includes 100,000 to 150,000 clones, roughly 80% of them detected once, and about 4% sits in the top ten. The sequence derives from a woman aged 40-49 years in good health and CMV-seronegative. Sequencing was carried out using PBMCs. The chain has TRBV4-2 and TRBJ1-1; D is perhaps TRBD1 (5 bases). Here the CDR3 reads CASSPHLGGDTEAFF. In DNA form, the CDR3 reads TGTGCCAGCAGCCCCCATCTGGGGGGGGACACTGAAGCTTTCTTT.